This TCR beta chain is drawn from a study of B cell selection in AIRE deficiency. Broader study findings: Shorter CDR3s marked shared Treg sequences, biased toward few non-templated insertions.

This clone was counted a single time. Its specificity is not known. The method was immunoSEQ multiplex PCR; TCRdb's version includes in-frame clones alone and lacks a portion of them. The sample lists 20,000 to 25,000 clones, approximately 97% seen once, with 0.2% to 0.25% in the top ten. The sorted conventional CD4 T cells were gated as CD4+CD127+. Sequencing input: conventional CD4+ T cells sorted from PBMCs. The sequence came from a human donor with AIRE deficiency.

CDR3 DNA sequence: TGTGCCAGCAGCCTCCTAGCGACCCAAGAGACCCAGTACTTC. Translating gives CASSLLATQETQYF. The chain has TRBV27 and TRBJ2-5; perhaps TRBD2 as D (6 bases). Germline CDR1 and CDR2: MNHEY and SMNVEV (reference sequence). The germline V and J ends were trimmed by 6 bases and 1 base, with 12 bases remaining between them. The CDR3 loop spans 14 amino acids.